The 21 T cell receptor beta chains below were found in one sample sequenced in a study of blood T cells in healthy people across ages. The second PCR ran roughly 6 to 11 cycles with a sample-barcoded 5' primer and J-beta primers. One entry per CDR3 protein results from TCRdb running MiXCR on the 5' RACE reads. This sample has 800,000 or so distinct CDR3 sequences; 25% occur once, and the top ten carry 3% to 4.5%. These data were also filed under a second study, of T cells of mothers and their children.

The specimen was blood. The receptors shown here come from a boy under 18 in good health.

The rearrangement uses TRBV12-3 or TRBV12-4 and TRBJ1-2; 7 bases are shared with TRBD1. V shed 6 bases, J shed 8 bases, and the junction held 12 bases outside the gene matches. The CDR3 sequence is 14 residues long. The CDR3 loop is CASRYTGALEGYTF. The CDR3 coding sequence is TGTGCCAGCAGATATACAGGGGCGCTGGAAGGCTACACCTTC.

This clonotype was seen a handful of times. This chain uses TRBV18 with TRBJ2-5, with TRBD1 identical over 9 bases. The J call may be mistaken, given a closer DNA end match to TRBJ2-7. Germline CDR1 and CDR2: KGHSH and LQKENI. The CDR3 totals 15 residues. Here the CDR3 reads CASSQNRDRAYEQYF. As DNA, the CDR3 is TGTGCCAGCTCACAGAACCGGGACAGGGCCTACGAGCAGTACTTC.

The chain links TRBV27 to TRBJ2-7, with D maybe TRBD2 (7 bases). Looked up from germline, CDR1 is MNHEY and CDR2 is SMNVEV (reference sequence). This CDR3 region has 15 residues. Trimming took 7 bases from V and 0 from J, leaving 16 bases between them. The CDR3 spells CASNSAGAGSYEQYF. The CDR3, as DNA: TGTGCCAGCAATTCCGCGGGGGCCGGCTCCTACGAGCAGTACTTC.

This clonotype was counted once. The CDR3 here is CSVAQGGGYTF. The CDR3 DNA follows: TGCAGCGTTGCACAGGGGGGAGGCTACACCTTC. The genes are TRBV29-1 and TRBJ1-2; 8 bases line up with TRBD1. J was trimmed by 8 bases and V by 4 bases; bases with no gene match: 3. Looked up from germline, CDR1 is SQVTM and CDR2 is ANQGSEA. The CDR3 spans 11 residues.

For this clonotype: The junction departs from the called germline gene at one end, perhaps through a read error. J is TRBJ1-1 and V is TRBV28; possible D gene TRBD1, 5 bases. The CDR3 length is 15 residues. Germline CDR1 reads MDHEN; CDR2 reads SYDVKM. This CDR3 reads CASSLTGSASTETFF. DNA of the CDR3: TGTGCCAGCAGTCTCACAGGTTCGGCATCCACTGAAACTTTCTTT.

In its sample, this clonotype was seen a few times. This chain uses TRBV21-1 with TRBJ1-2; the table names TRBD1, a call not compared with the DNA. TRBV21-1 is designated a pseudogene. The CDR3 length is 13 residues. CDR3 DNA sequence: TGTGCCAGCAGCCCGTGTAGACAGGAAGGCTACACCTTC. Amino acids: CASSPCRQEGYTF.

This chain connects TRBV7-2 to TRBJ2-5, with TRBD2 identical over 7 bases. CDR1 is SGHTA and CDR2 is FQGNSA in the germline V gene. The length of the CDR3 is 13 residues. V dropped 6 bases and J dropped 2; count of bases not matched to a gene: 3. CDR3 sequence: CASRRTSQETQYF. CDR3 coding DNA: TGTGCCAGCAGGAGGACTAGTCAAGAGACCCAGTACTTC.

This clonotype was recorded a few times. This chain links TRBV12-3 or TRBV12-4 with TRBJ2-3; D might be TRBD1 (5 bases). Trimming removed 6 bases from V and 5 bases from J, with 18 bases in between. This CDR3 spans 15 amino acids. The CDR3, as DNA: TGTGCCAGCAGCCACAGGACCGGCAAGGGAGATACGCAGTATTTT. The encoded protein is CASSHRTGKGDTQYF.

This clonotype was counted a few times. V and J are TRBV29-1 and TRBJ2-5; TRBD1 agrees at 9 bases. The end of the DNA is better explained by TRBJ2-1, so the J call may be wrong. The germline V gene has CDR1 SQVTM and CDR2 ANQGSEA. This CDR3 has 13 amino acids. DNA of the CDR3: TGCAGCGTGGGACCGGGACAGGGAAATGAGCAGTTCTTC. Its translation is CSVGPGQGNEQFF.

The sample holds a few counts of this clonotype. The rearrangement joins TRBV29-1 to TRBJ2-1; D remains ambiguous. Germline V gives CDR1 SQVTM, CDR2 ANQGSEA. Trimming pared 4 bases from V and 0 bases from J, leaving 7 bases between. The CDR3 sequence is 13 residues long. The CDR3 loop is CSVGLSSYNEQFF. CDR3 nucleotides: TGCAGCGTTGGGTTGAGCTCCTACAATGAGCAGTTCTTC.

The chain joins TRBV27 to TRBJ2-5; D may be TRBD1 (5 bases). Trimming removed 1 base from V and 5 bases from J, with 11 bases in between. This CDR3 comprises 14 residues. The germline CDR1 and CDR2 sequences are MNHEY and SMNVEV (reference sequence). DNA for the CDR3: TGTGCCAGCAGTTTATTTCAGGGTCGGGAGACCCAGTACTTC. Protein product: CASSLFQGRETQYF.

There are a few counts of this clonotype. This sequence joins TRBV4-3 and TRBJ2-1; D call uncertain. The V gene lost 0 bases and the J gene lost 5 bases, with 14 bases spanning the gap. CDR3 length equals 16 residues. Looked up from germline, CDR1 is LGHNA and CDR2 is YSLEER. CDR3 residues: CASSQDGQQLDNEQFF. The CDR3 DNA is TGCGCCAGCAGCCAAGACGGGCAACAGTTAGACAATGAGCAGTTCTTC.

The J gene is TRBJ1-1, the V gene TRBV19; D not certain. V lost 8 bases and J 1 base, leaving 14 bases between the germline ends. Germline CDR1 LNHDA, CDR2 SQIVND (reference sequence). CDR3 size: 14 residues. The CDR3 nucleotides are TGTGCCAGTGCTACATGGTGGGGGAACACTGAAGCTTTCTTT. This translates into CASATWWGNTEAFF.

The rearrangement joins TRBV28 to TRBJ2-7; D may match TRBD1 or TRBD2 (5 bases each). CDR1 and CDR2 from the germline V gene are MDHEN and SYDVKM. CDR3 length: 13 amino acids. V lost 5 bases and J 6 bases, leaving 14 bases between the germline ends. The CDR3 DNA reads as TGTGCCAGCAGTCCGGGACGGGTTTTCGAGCAGTACTTC. Translating it yields CASSPGRVFEQYF.

Concerning this clonotype itself: At one end, the junction sequence differs from germline, possibly due to a read error. The chain recombines TRBV18 with TRBJ2-7; D remains ambiguous. The CDR3 consists of 13 residues. Germline lookup yields CDR1 KGHSH and CDR2 LQKENI. The CDR3 sequence: CVSSPPNSYEQYF. In DNA, the CDR3 is TGTGTCAGCTCACCACCGAACAGCTACGAGCAGTACTTC. The full variable domain, with the rest looked up from reference TRBV18 and TRBJ2-7, is NAGVMQNPRHLVRRRGQEARLRCSPMKGHSHVYWYRQLPEEGLKFMVYLQKENIIDESGMPKERFSAEFPKEGPSILRIQQVVRGDSAAYFCVSSPPNSYEQYFGPGTRLTVT.

This clonotype showed up just a few times. The chain is built from TRBV12-5 and TRBJ2-5, with unresolved D. Matching the DNA end better, TRBJ2-1 makes the J call doubtful. This CDR3 is 13 amino acids long. Germline CDR1 reads LGHNT; CDR2 reads FRNRAP. The CDR3 region has the DNA TGTGCTAGTTGCGAGTCCGCATGCAATGAGCAGTTCTTC. Translated: CASCESACNEQFF.

This clonotype was detected only a few times. The gene calls are TRBV27 and TRBJ1-4; D gene uncertain. The germline CDR1 and CDR2 sequences are MNHEY and SMNVEV (reference sequence). The V end lost 3 bases, the J end lost 8 bases, and 13 bases lay between the germline ends. The CDR3 consists of 14 residues. The CDR3 is CASSLTGFREKLFF. The CDR3 coding sequence is TGTGCCAGCAGTTTGACGGGTTTTCGGGAAAAACTGTTTTTT.

This chain joins TRBV27 and TRBJ2-1, with 7 bases lining up with TRBD1. Germline-derived CDR1 and CDR2 are MNHEY and SMNVEV (reference sequence). Germline trimming cut 4 bases from V and 4 bases from J; bases unmatched to any gene: 13. The CDR3 sequence is 17 residues long. Here the CDR3 DNA reads TGTGCCAGCAGTTCCTACAGGGGATTAGTGGGATACAATGAGCAGTTCTTC. Protein sequence: CASSSYRGLVGYNEQFF.

This clonotype occurred a few times. The chain combines TRBV29-1 with TRBJ2-1, with D unresolved. Trimming shortened V by 7 bases and J by 1 base, and 11 bases separated the two germline ends. Per germline, CDR1 SQVTM and CDR2 ANQGSEA. The CDR3 has 13 amino acids. The CDR3 loop reads CSGYVASYNEQFF. The CDR3 region has the DNA TGCAGCGGTTACGTAGCTTCCTACAATGAGCAGTTCTTC.

This chain joins TRBV10-2 and TRBJ2-7, with a possible D match to TRBD2 (7 bases). The CDR3 covers 16 residues. Germline CDR1 is WSHSY and CDR2 is SAAADI. V was cut by 7 bases and J by 3 bases, with 22 bases left in between. In DNA, the CDR3 is TGCGCCAGCAATGTCCCTCTCCGGGGGGCATGCTACGAGCAGTACTTC. Translation: CASNVPLRGACYEQYF.

The gene calls are TRBV3-1 and TRBJ2-7, with D unresolved. Germline V gene sequence: CDR1 LGHDT, CDR2 YNNKEL (reference sequence). V gave up 4 bases and J gave up 2 bases, with 12 bases separating them. This CDR3 is built from 14 residues. The CDR3 region is CASSPAPTAYEQYF. Written as DNA, the CDR3 is TGTGCCAGCAGCCCCGCGCCCACGGCCTACGAGCAGTACTTC.